Presented here are 22 T cell receptor beta chains from one specimen sequenced in a study of cytomegalovirus exposure and HLA in healthy donors. This table comes from immunoSEQ multiplex PCR, and its TCRdb copy is limited to in-frame clones, with some not included. The repertoire has around 230,000 clones, around 88% of them found once; the top ten carry around 1.2%. The sequencing sample was made of PBMCs. Receptors were obtained from a woman aged 25 to 45 in good health and CMV-seropositive.

The V call is TRBV5-1, the J call TRBJ2-1, with TRBD2 matching over 12 bases. V lost 0 bases and J lost 0; bases outside the gene matches: 7. This CDR3 region has 19 residues. Germline V lookup: CDR1 SGHRS, CDR2 YFSETQ. CDR3 in amino acids: CASSLVVTSGSSSYNEQFF. The CDR3 region has the DNA TGCGCCAGCAGCTTGGTGGTGACTAGCGGGAGTAGCTCCTACAATGAGCAGTTCTTC.

The chain combines TRBV7-2 with TRBJ1-2; 8 bases map to TRBD1. CDR1 is SGHTA, CDR2 FQGNSA, per germline. The CDR3 is made up of 15 amino acids. V lost 5 bases to trimming and J lost 3 bases; unmatched junction nucleotides: 8. This chain's CDR3 is CASSPRTGMYYGYTF. CDR3 nucleotides: TGTGCCAGCAGCCCCCGGACAGGGATGTACTATGGCTACACCTTC.

This chain joins TRBV5-4 and TRBJ1-4; TRBD1 matches at 9 bases. The CDR3 length is 14 residues. V was pared by 4 bases and J by 5 bases, with 3 bases of the junction left unmatched. The V gene's germline CDR1 is SGHNT and CDR2 YYREEE (reference sequence). The CDR3 DNA follows: TGTGCCAGCAGCCTTGGACAGGGGAATGAAAAACTGTTTTTT. As protein: CASSLGQGNEKLFF.

V usage is TRBV14 and J usage is TRBJ2-1; 11 bases map to TRBD2. Germline trimming cut 3 bases from V and 15 bases from J; bases unmatched to any gene: 10. This CDR3 is built from 14 residues. Germline V gene sequence: CDR1 SGHDN, CDR2 FVKESK. The CDR3 region is CASSHDYSGRALFF. The CDR3, as DNA: TGTGCCAGCAGCCACGACTATAGCGGGAGGGCCCTGTTCTTC.

The rearrangement links TRBV2 to TRBJ2-3, with D tentatively TRBD2 (5 bases). Trimming took 0 bases from V and 4 from J, leaving 11 bases between them. The CDR3 is made up of 15 amino acids. Per the germline V gene, CDR1 is SNHLY and CDR2 is FYNNEI. The CDR3 is CASSEAVGGADTQYF. The CDR3 DNA sequence: TGTGCCAGCAGTGAAGCGGTCGGAGGAGCAGATACGCAGTATTTT.

This clone showed up many times. V and J are TRBV2 and TRBJ1-2, with D possibly TRBD1 on 6 matching bases. The CDR3 runs to 13 residues. The V end lost 6 bases, the J end lost 2 bases, and 10 bases lay between the germline ends. CDR1 and CDR2 from the germline V gene are SNHLY and FYNNEI. This chain's CDR3 is CASSGTMNYGYTF. CDR3 sequence (DNA): TGTGCCAGCAGCGGGACAATGAACTATGGCTACACCTTC.

In this sample, this clone turned up a few times. This chain uses TRBV28 with TRBJ1-2; D is unclear. CDR3 size: 9 residues. Germline lookup yields CDR1 MDHEN and CDR2 SYDVKM. The ends were cut back, 6 bases at V and 11 bases at J, with 7 bases in the middle. Here the CDR3 reads CASSPGYTF. CDR3 DNA: TGTGCCAGCAGCCCCGGGTACACCTTC.

The table lists this clone with a few counts. The chain has TRBV6-1 and TRBJ1-1; TRBD1 aligns across 11 bases. The junction had 3 bases not matched to a gene; V was cut back by 8 bases and J by 4 bases. This CDR3 is 13 amino acids long. Germline CDR1 MNHNS, CDR2 SASEGT. For the CDR3, the DNA is TGTGCCAGCTTCGGGACAGGGGGCACTGAAGCTTTCTTT. Protein: CASFGTGGTEAFF.

The table lists this clone with a count of one. The rearrangement links TRBV5-1 to TRBJ2-6; TRBD2 might be the D (7 bases). The V end was cut by 4 bases, the J end by 4 bases, with 18 bases between. CDR3 length: 17 residues. Per germline, CDR1 SGHRS and CDR2 YFSETQ. The CDR3 DNA reads as TGCGCCAGCAGCCCCGGCGAGGGGGGGCCCGGGGCCAACGTCCTGACTTTC. Translating gives CASSPGEGGPGANVLTF.

V and J are TRBV10-3 and TRBJ2-2; 9 nucleotides line up with TRBD1. This CDR3 comprises 16 residues. V shed 4 bases, J shed 1 base, and the junction held 4 bases outside the gene matches. Germline loops: CDR1 ENHRY, CDR2 SYGVKD. CDR3 amino acids: CAISGGQGQNTGELFF. Here the CDR3 DNA reads TGTGCCATCAGTGGAGGACAGGGGCAGAACACCGGGGAGCTGTTTTTT.

This sequence joins TRBV10-3 and TRBJ2-7; tentative D call: TRBD1 (5 bases). The CDR3 totals 10 residues. V lost 8 bases and J lost 5, with 7 bases in between. Germline V gives CDR1 ENHRY, CDR2 SYGVKD. The CDR3 nucleotides read TGTGCCATCGGGGCCCACGAGCAGTACTTC. Translation gives CAIGAHEQYF.

The chain carries TRBV4-2 and TRBJ2-3; 9 nucleotides match TRBD2. CDR1 is LGHNA and CDR2 is YNFKEQ in the germline V gene. The CDR3 has 17 residues. V lost 0 bases, J lost 2 bases, and 6 bases stayed unmatched. The DNA for the CDR3 is TGTGCCAGCAGCCAAGATGAAAGCGGGAGGTCCACAGATACGCAGTATTTT. Translating it yields CASSQDESGRSTDTQYF.

Only a few counts were recorded for this clone. The chain recombines TRBV6-5 with TRBJ1-2; TRBD1 agrees at 8 bases. The CDR3 is 13 residues long. With V trimmed by 7 bases and J by 6 bases, 7 bases remained unmatched. Germline V lookup: CDR1 MNHEY, CDR2 SVGAGI. CDR3 bases: TGTGCCAGCAAACGTCAGGGGGCGCATGGCTACACCTTC. It codes for CASKRQGAHGYTF.

The chain employs TRBV19 and TRBJ1-2, with 11 positions matching TRBD1. The CDR3 covers 14 residues. CDR1 LNHDA and CDR2 SQIVND come from the germline V gene (reference sequence). Trimming at V came to 5 bases and at J to 8 bases, leaving 7 bases not matched to a gene. The CDR3 loop is CASSYGQGARGYTF. The DNA of the CDR3 is TGTGCCAGTAGTTACGGACAGGGGGCGCGGGGCTACACCTTC. The full variable domain, rest sourced from reference TRBV19 and TRBJ1-2, is DGGITQSPKYLFRKEGQNVTLSCEQNLNHDAMYWYRQDPGQGLRLIYYSQIVNDFQKGDIAEGYSVSREKKESFPLTVTSAQKNPTAFYLCASSYGQGARGYTFGSGTRLTVV.

This clone showed up many times. The rearrangement joins TRBV5-1 to TRBJ1-1, with a tentative D call TRBD1 (6 bases). There are 15 residues in the CDR3. Germline CDR1 SGHRS, CDR2 YFSETQ. Between the trimmed V and J ends, which lost 7 bases and 1 base, there was a span of 17 bases. CDR3 in DNA: TGCGCCAGCCACATACAGGGCATGGGGAACACTGAAGCTTTCTTT. It codes for CASHIQGMGNTEAFF. The entire variable domain, with the rest obtained from reference TRBV5-1 and TRBJ1-1, is as follows: KAGVTQTPRYLIKTRGQQVTLSCSPISGHRSVSWYQQTPGQGLQFLFEYFSETQRNKGNFPGRFSGRQFSNSRSEMNVSTLELGDSALYLCASHIQGMGNTEAFFGQGTRLTVV.

The genes are TRBV10-3 and TRBJ2-6; TRBD1 aligns across 8 bases. Trimming took 0 bases from V and 12 from J; bases not matched to a gene: 13. Germline V gene lookup returns CDR1 ENHRY and CDR2 SYGVKD. This CDR3 contains 17 residues. The DNA for the CDR3 is TGTGCCATCAGTGAGTCTGGGGGCAGGGGGCTCGGCGCCGTCCTGACTTTC. Translation: CAISESGGRGLGAVLTF.

V gene TRBV7-8 combines with J gene TRBJ1-2; no reliable D call. V was clipped by 5 bases and J by 2 bases, with 15 bases between them. The CDR3 is 15 amino acids. Germline CDR1 reads SGHVS; CDR2 reads FQNEAQ. The CDR3 here is CASSPRVLSNYGYTF. CDR3 nucleotides: TGTGCCAGCAGCCCCCGGGTCCTATCAAACTATGGCTACACCTTC.

The rearrangement uses TRBV10-3 and TRBJ2-7, with 8 bases aligning to TRBD2. The trim removed 6 bases at V and 0 bases at J, leaving 7 bases unmatched. This CDR3 has 15 residues. CDR1 ENHRY and CDR2 SYGVKD come from the germline V gene. CDR3 region: CAISHLSGTSYEQYF. CDR3 DNA: TGTGCCATCAGCCATCTTAGCGGGACCTCCTACGAGCAGTACTTC.

In this sample, this clone turned up once. CDR3 sequence reads: CASSLLGTSGSSTDTQYF. The DNA for the CDR3 is TGTGCCAGCAGTTTATTGGGGACTAGCGGGAGTAGCACAGATACGCAGTATTTT. The V and J genes are TRBV27 and TRBJ2-3; TRBD2 matches 14 bases. V lost 1 base to trimming and J lost 0 bases; unmatched junction nucleotides: 3. This CDR3 is built from 18 residues. Germline-derived CDR1 and CDR2 are MNHEY and SMNVEV (reference sequence).

The J gene is TRBJ1-5, the V gene TRBV27, with 7 bases identical to TRBD1. CDR1 and CDR2 (germline): MNHEY, SMNVEV (reference sequence). Trimming at V came to 5 bases and at J to 6 bases, leaving 10 bases not matched to a gene. The CDR3 loop spans 15 amino acids. CDR3 sequence (DNA): TGTGCCAGCAGTCTGGGAACAGGGGTGGGTCAGCCCCAGCATTTT. This sequence encodes CASSLGTGVGQPQHF.

The chain is built from TRBV11-2 and TRBJ1-2; 8 nucleotides match TRBD1. The CDR3 has 16 residues. CDR1 SGHAT and CDR2 FQNNGV come from the germline V gene. V was clipped by 1 base and J by 7 bases; unmatched bases: 11. CDR3 nucleotides: TGTGCCAGCAGCTTAGGACTCGGACAGGGTGATGGTGGCTACACCTTC. It yields the protein CASSLGLGQGDGGYTF.

The CDR3, as DNA: TGTGCCAGCAGTGAACGGGACAGAGGCTACAATGAGCAGTTCTTC. This translates into CASSERDRGYNEQFF. This chain links TRBV25-1 with TRBJ2-1; 7 positions match TRBD1. V shed 2 bases, J shed 3 bases, and the junction held 4 bases outside the gene matches. Germline loops: CDR1 MGHDK, CDR2 SYGVNS. This CDR3 comprises 15 residues.